These 32 T cell receptor beta chains were all obtained from the same sample, sequenced in a study of long-term antiretroviral therapy in people with HIV. A v3.0 immunoSEQ assay was performed at survey level. Assay used: immunoSEQ multiplex PCR; TCRdb lists only in-frame clones, some missing. This table holds about 25,000 clones, 79% found once. The sequencing used unsorted PBMCs, collected 2.1 years after starting antiretroviral therapy. Receptor source: a man in his thirties or forties with HIV.

This clone was recorded only once. The chain joins TRBV6-5 to TRBJ2-1; 9 nucleotides match TRBD1. The CDR3 length is 15 residues. Germline-derived CDR1 and CDR2 are MNHEY and SVGAGI. Losses at the gene ends were 6 bases for V and 9 bases for J; bases not matched to a gene: 12. The CDR3 region has the DNA TGTGCCAGCAGACGCCGGACAGGGGACATGAGTGAGCAGTTCTTC. The encoded protein is CASRRRTGDMSEQFF.

The V and J genes are TRBV7-6 and TRBJ2-5, with 8 bases that match TRBD1. The CDR3 loop spans 13 amino acids. The germline V gene has CDR1 SGHVS and CDR2 FNYEAQ. With V trimmed by 1 base and J by 6 bases, 1 base remained unmatched. The CDR3 loop reads CASSLGQGQTQYF. CDR3 nucleotides: TGTGCCAGCAGCTTAGGACAGGGGCAGACCCAGTACTTC.

The chain uses TRBV7-3 and TRBJ2-5; the D gene is possibly TRBD2 (5 bases). The CDR3 covers 15 residues. From germline, CDR1 is SGHTA and CDR2 FQGTGA. Deletions cut 3 bases from V and 5 bases from J, with 16 bases between. CDR3 nucleotides: TGTGCCAGCAGCTTCGGAGCGGAGGTTGGGGAGACCCAGTACTTC. Translated: CASSFGAEVGETQYF.

The chain employs TRBV29-1 and TRBJ2-6, with D perhaps TRBD1 or TRBD2 (5 bases each). V lost 6 bases and J lost 0, with 15 bases in between. The CDR3 runs 16 residues. Germline CDR1 and CDR2: SQVTM and ANQGSEA. The CDR3, as DNA: TGCAGCGTCGCCGGGACCCTATTCTCTGGGGCCAACGTCCTGACTTTC. Its protein is CSVAGTLFSGANVLTF.

The chain is built from TRBV11-3 and TRBJ1-5; D is unclear. There are 11 residues in the CDR3. V shed 5 bases and J shed 3 bases, with 2 bases lying between them. Germline CDR1 is SGHNT and CDR2 is YENEEA. CDR3: CASSTNQPQHF. The CDR3 DNA is TGTGCCAGCAGCACCAATCAGCCCCAGCATTTT.

The CDR3 here is CASSLISTGAGGELFF. CDR3 DNA: TGTGCCAGCAGCTTAATATCGACAGGGGCAGGCGGGGAGCTGTTTTTT. This chain connects TRBV7-9 to TRBJ2-2; 8 bases fit TRBD1. This CDR3 has 16 residues. The germline V gene has CDR1 SEHNR and CDR2 FQNEAQ (reference sequence). V lost 2 bases to trimming and J lost 7 bases; unmatched junction nucleotides: 9.

The chain is built from TRBV27 and TRBJ2-7, with 13 nucleotides matching TRBD2. The CDR3 length is 16 residues. Trimming took 4 bases from V and 4 from J; bases not matched to a gene: 7. CDR1 and CDR2 (germline): MNHEY, SMNVEV (reference sequence). The CDR3 region is CASSSWGTSGTYEQYF. As DNA, the CDR3 is TGTGCCAGCAGTTCCTGGGGGACTAGCGGGACTTACGAGCAGTACTTC.

This chain joins TRBV5-6 and TRBJ2-5; 8 bases are a match to TRBD1. The CDR3 consists of 15 residues. Germline assignment: CDR1 SGHDT and CDR2 YYEEEE. With V trimmed by 2 bases and J by 7 bases, 10 bases remained unmatched. CDR3 sequence (DNA): TGTGCCAGCAGCTTCGGACAGGGCAATGGGGCGACCCAGTACTTC. It is translated as CASSFGQGNGATQYF. Based on the CDR3 plus reference TRBV5-6 and TRBJ2-5, the full variable domain is DAGVTQSPTHLIKTRGQQVTLRCSPKSGHDTVSWYQQALGQGPQFIFQYYEEEERQRGNFPDRFSGHQFPNYSSELNVNALLLGDSALYLCASSFGQGNGATQYFGPGTRLLVL.

The V call is TRBV5-1, the J call TRBJ1-2; D call uncertain. V was clipped by 2 bases and J by 3 bases, with 11 bases between them. The CDR3 loop spans 14 amino acids. The germline V gene encodes CDR1 SGHRS and CDR2 YFSETQ. CDR3 DNA sequence: TGCGCCAGCAGCTTAGAGGGCGTGGACTATGGCTACACCTTC. It translates to CASSLEGVDYGYTF.

The J gene is TRBJ2-7, the V gene TRBV28; 7 bases are a match to TRBD1. The CDR3 sequence is 15 residues long. J lost 5 bases, V lost 0 bases, and 7 bases had no gene match. Germline V gene lookup returns CDR1 MDHEN and CDR2 SYDVKM. The CDR3 nucleotides are TGTGCCAGCAGTTTATGGGCAGGGGGTTCGGACGAGCAGTACTTC. Protein product: CASSLWAGGSDEQYF.

The chain combines TRBV6-6 with TRBJ1-1; 7 nucleotides agree with TRBD1. This CDR3 contains 13 residues. V was pared by 4 bases and J by 5 bases, with 4 bases of the junction left unmatched. From germline, CDR1 is MNHNY and CDR2 SVGAGI (reference sequence). CDR3 in DNA: TGTGCCAGCAGTTCCCCAGGGGGGACTGAAGCTTTCTTT. Amino acids: CASSSPGGTEAFF.

The chain employs TRBV28 and TRBJ2-3; weak D call: TRBD2 (6 bases). V lost 3 bases, J lost 2 bases, and 12 bases lay in between. Germline CDR1 reads MDHEN; CDR2 reads SYDVKM. The CDR3 sequence is 15 residues long. CDR3 in amino acids: CASSFQAGSTDTQYF. In DNA form, the CDR3 reads TGTGCCAGCAGTTTTCAGGCGGGATCCACAGATACGCAGTATTTT.

The chain couples TRBV6-6 to TRBJ2-5; no reliable D call. Trimming removed 0 bases at V and 0 bases at J, with 5 bases between. Germline loops: CDR1 MNHNY, CDR2 SVGAGI (reference sequence). The CDR3 loop spans 14 amino acids. The DNA of the CDR3 is TGTGCCAGCAGTTACTCGAACTACCAAGAGACCCAGTACTTC. Protein sequence: CASSYSNYQETQYF.

The chain recombines TRBV5-1 with TRBJ1-2; 9 bases match TRBD1. Germline V gene data show CDR1 as SGHRS and CDR2 as YFSETQ. This CDR3 contains 17 residues. After removal of 4 bases from V and 4 bases from J, the junction contained 14 bases not matched to a gene. The CDR3 sequence is CASSVPGQGGVGYGYTF. The CDR3 nucleotides are TGCGCCAGCAGCGTCCCGGGACAGGGAGGGGTTGGCTATGGCTACACCTTC.

This chain uses TRBV30 with TRBJ2-1; 7 bases match TRBD2. J lost 15 bases, V lost 2 bases, and 13 bases had no gene match. CDR1 is GTSNPN and CDR2 is SVGIG in the germline V gene (reference sequence). CDR3 length: 13 residues. DNA for the CDR3: TGTGCCTGGAGTAATGTGGAGGGAGGGCCCTGGTTCTTC. As protein: CAWSNVEGGPWFF. Supplemented by reference TRBV30 and TRBJ2-1, the full variable domain reads SQTIHQWPATLVQPVGSPLSLECTVEGTSNPNLYWYRQAAGRGLQLLFYSVGIGQISSEVPQNLSASRPQDRQFILSSKKLLLSDSGFYLCAWSNVEGGPWFFGPGTRLTVL.

This clone occurred once. This sequence joins TRBV5-6 and TRBJ2-1; D ambiguous. Trimming shortened V by 0 bases and J by 3 bases, and 4 bases separated the two germline ends. CDR1 and CDR2 from the germline V gene are SGHDT and YYEEEE. The CDR3 has 13 amino acids. The CDR3 protein is CASSLGLYNEQFF. In DNA, the CDR3 is TGTGCCAGCAGCTTGGGGCTCTACAATGAGCAGTTCTTC.

The chain links TRBV19 to TRBJ1-2; TRBD1 agrees at 9 bases. Germline loops: CDR1 LNHDA, CDR2 SQIVND (reference sequence). V shed 0 bases, J shed 5 bases, and the junction held 10 bases outside the gene matches. The CDR3 runs to 17 residues. The DNA for the CDR3 is TGTGCCAGTAGTATAGATCGGACGGGACAGGGTACTTATGGCTACACCTTC. It specifies CASSIDRTGQGTYGYTF.

This clone showed up just a few times. The rearrangement links TRBV10-1 to TRBJ2-5; maybe TRBD1 (5 bases). The V end lost 4 bases, the J end lost 4 bases, and 10 bases lay between the germline ends. This CDR3 is 13 amino acids long. The germline CDR1 and CDR2 sequences are WNHNN and SYGVQD (reference sequence). As DNA, the CDR3 is TGCGCCAGCAGTGGACGACAGAGAGAGACCCAGTACTTC. It yields the protein CASSGRQRETQYF.

This clone is labeled medium-sized. V is TRBV6-4 and J is TRBJ2-3; D perhaps matches TRBD2 (7 bases). The V gene's germline CDR1 is MRHNA and CDR2 SNTAGT. The CDR3 extends over 14 amino acids. Trimming shortened V by 4 bases and J by 2 bases, and 10 bases separated the two germline ends. This CDR3 reads CASSARGATDTQYF. The CDR3 DNA sequence: TGTGCCAGCAGTGCCCGGGGGGCCACAGATACGCAGTATTTT.

V and J are TRBV4-3 and TRBJ1-1; tentative D call: TRBD1 (5 bases). CDR1 is LGHNA, CDR2 YSLEER, per germline. The CDR3 loop spans 14 amino acids. Between the trimmed V and J ends, which lost 1 base and 1 base, there was a span of 7 bases. The CDR3 DNA reads as TGCGCCAGCAGCCAAGTGGGACGGAACACTGAAGCTTTCTTT. Encoded protein: CASSQVGRNTEAFF.

The rearrangement links TRBV13 to TRBJ2-7; 9 bases map to TRBD1. CDR1 is PRHDT and CDR2 is FYEKMQ in the germline V gene (reference sequence). Trimming removed 5 bases from V and 6 bases from J; junction bases left unmatched: 8. The CDR3 runs 14 residues. CDR3 nucleotide sequence: TGTGCCAGCAGCCTCTGGGGACAGGGCGGCGAGCAGTACTTC. Translating gives CASSLWGQGGEQYF.

The chain uses TRBV7-9 and TRBJ1-4; the D is unclear. The germline V gene encodes CDR1 SEHNR and CDR2 FQNEAQ (reference sequence). V was clipped by 5 bases and J by 3 bases, with 16 bases between them. This CDR3 has 16 residues. In DNA, the CDR3 is TGTGCCAGCAGCCCCTGGGGTCGGGCGGCTAATGAAAAACTGTTTTTT. Translation: CASSPWGRAANEKLFF.

The CDR3 region is CASSLATGGHNEQFF. Here the CDR3 DNA reads TGTGCCAGCAGCTTAGCGACGGGGGGCCACAATGAGCAGTTCTTC. The rearrangement joins TRBV7-8 to TRBJ2-1; tentatively, D is TRBD2 (7 bases). The CDR3 covers 15 residues. Per the germline V gene, CDR1 is SGHVS and CDR2 is FQNEAQ. Trimming removed 0 bases from V and 5 bases from J, with 11 bases in between. The full variable domain, in which reference TRBV7-8 and TRBJ2-1 provide the parts outside the CDR3, is GAGVSQSPRYKVAKRGQDVALRCDPISGHVSLFWYQQALGQGPEFLTYFQNEAQLDKSGLPSDRFFAERPEGSVSTLKIQRTQQEDSAVYLCASSLATGGHNEQFFGPGTRLTVL.

This chain uses TRBV5-4 with TRBJ2-7, with D unresolved. Trimming left V 0 bases short and J 3 bases short, with 10 bases between. The germline V gene encodes CDR1 SGHNT and CDR2 YYREEE (reference sequence). This CDR3 spans 14 amino acids. CDR3 protein: CASSLGGRDYEQYF. In DNA, the CDR3 is TGTGCCAGCAGCTTGGGAGGTCGCGACTACGAGCAGTACTTC. The variable domain in full, with the rest retrieved from reference TRBV5-4 and TRBJ2-7, is ETGVTQSPTHLIKTRGQQVTLRCSSQSGHNTVSWYQQALGQGPQFIFQYYREEENGRGNFPPRFSGLQFPNYSSELNVNALELDDSALYLCASSLGGRDYEQYFGPGTRLTVT.

This chain links TRBV5-1 with TRBJ1-2; tentative D call: TRBD1 (5 bases). From germline, CDR1 is SGHRS and CDR2 YFSETQ. Trimming took off 0 bases at V and 8 bases at J, with 14 bases between the two ends. The CDR3 has 14 residues. CDR3 amino acids: CASSLGWGRDGYTF. Written as DNA, the CDR3 is TGCGCCAGCAGCTTGGGGTGGGGACGTGACGGCTACACCTTC.

The chain uses TRBV6-5 and TRBJ2-6; possibly TRBD1 for D (6 bases). Germline V gene sequence: CDR1 MNHEY, CDR2 SVGAGI. Trimming removed 6 bases at V and 0 bases at J, with 9 bases between. The CDR3 totals 15 residues. The DNA of the CDR3 is TGTGCCAGCAGAAAACAGGGCTCTGGGGCCAACGTCCTGACTTTC. Translating gives CASRKQGSGANVLTF.

The chain combines TRBV30 with TRBJ2-1; a weak D match, TRBD2 (7 bases). Germline-derived CDR1 and CDR2 are GTSNPN and SVGIG (reference sequence). V dropped 0 bases and J dropped 7 bases, with 16 bases sitting between them. This CDR3 has 15 amino acids. The CDR3 nucleotides are TGTGCCTGGAGTGTAGGGGGGGGAGTATTGAATGAGCAGTTCTTC. Translation: CAWSVGGGVLNEQFF.

This chain links TRBV10-1 with TRBJ2-3, with TRBD2 as a possible D gene (5 bases). This CDR3 contains 13 residues. Trimming left V 8 bases short and J 1 base short, with 10 bases between. Germline V gene sequence: CDR1 WNHNN, CDR2 SYGVQD (reference sequence). CDR3 protein: CASAGSGTDTQYF. In nucleotides, the CDR3 is TGCGCCAGCGCCGGTAGCGGCACAGATACGCAGTATTTT.

This clone was recorded a few times. The V call is TRBV5-4, the J call TRBJ1-2, with D possibly TRBD1 on 5 matching bases. Germline assignment: CDR1 SGHNT and CDR2 YYREEE (reference sequence). This CDR3 region has 13 residues. V lost 4 bases to trimming and J lost 2 bases, with 9 bases between them. CDR3 DNA sequence: TGTGCCAGCAGCGGGGCAGGGAACTATGGCTACACCTTC. Protein sequence: CASSGAGNYGYTF.

This chain uses TRBV19 with TRBJ1-5; no clear D. Germline CDR1 is LNHDA and CDR2 is SQIVND (reference sequence). V lost 3 bases and J 3 bases, leaving 6 bases between the germline ends. CDR3 length: 13 residues. The CDR3 reads CASSMIVNQPQHF. For the CDR3, the DNA is TGTGCCAGTAGTATGATAGTCAATCAGCCCCAGCATTTT.

The gene calls are TRBV5-4 and TRBJ2-7; perhaps TRBD2 as D (5 bases). The CDR3 covers 15 residues. V shed 5 bases and J shed 3 bases, with 18 bases lying between them. The germline V gene encodes CDR1 SGHNT and CDR2 YYREEE (reference sequence). The DNA of the CDR3 is TGTGCCAGCAGACCTACACTGGACGGGATCTACGAGCAGTACTTC. This gives the protein CASRPTLDGIYEQYF.

The V call is TRBV2, the J call TRBJ2-7, with D unresolved. Between the trimmed V and J ends, which lost 7 bases and 3 bases, there was a span of 10 bases. CDR3 length: 12 amino acids. The germline V gene has CDR1 SNHLY and CDR2 FYNNEI. The CDR3 region is CASNGGFYEQYF. In nucleotides, the CDR3 is TGTGCCAGCAACGGCGGTTTCTACGAGCAGTACTTC.